These T cell receptor beta chains were read from a single sample in a study of Ad26.COV2.S vaccination and SARS-CoV-2 variants. Generated by immunoSEQ multiplex PCR, the TCRdb table keeps only in-frame clones and is missing some. The sample includes about 400,000 clones, roughly 80% seen only once; the top ten take approximately 7.8%. The sequences come from peripheral blood, collected in a trial of Ad26.COV2.S vaccine versus placebo. The receptors were gathered from a person between 18 and 65 years old who received the Ad26.COV2.S COVID-19 vaccine or a placebo. CDR3s include the opening cysteine and the closing phenylalanine or tryptophan. The order of the fields is V gene, D gene, CDR3 length, J gene, clone size, CDR3 protein, CDR3 DNA. D genes are given only for firm matches. Size is stated for part of the rows, as once, few or many counts, or as a class when the clone is expanded.

V: TRBV28; D: TRBD1; length: 12; J: TRBJ1-4; size: -; CDR3: CASRQGQEKLFF; DNA: TGTGCCAGCCGACAGGGCCAGGAAAAACTGTTTTTT
V: TRBV18; D: -; length: 16; J: TRBJ2-3; size: -; CDR3: CASSLLGGASTDTQYF; DNA: TGTGCCAGCTCACTCTTGGGGGGGGCCAGCACAGATACGCAGTATTTT
V: TRBV18; D: -; length: 15; J: TRBJ2-4; size: -; CDR3: CASFRESGSKNIQYF; DNA: TGTGCCAGCTTCCGGGAGAGCGGATCCAAAAACATTCAGTACTTC
V: TRBV18; D: TRBD1; length: 17; J: TRBJ1-1; size: once; CDR3: CASSPPSRAGGGTEAFF; DNA: TGTGCCAGCTCACCACCGTCCAGGGCAGGGGGGGGGACTGAAGCTTTCTTT
V: TRBV28; D: -; length: 14; J: TRBJ2-2; size: -; CDR3: CASSETGNTGELFF; DNA: TGTGCCAGCAGCGAAACAGGGAACACCGGGGAGCTGTTTTTT
V: TRBV7-3; D: -; length: 13; J: TRBJ1-1; size: -; CDR3: CASSLGHNTEAFF; DNA: TGTGCCAGCAGCTTAGGACATAACACTGAAGCTTTCTTT
V: TRBV12-2; D: -; length: 15; J: TRBJ2-3; size: -; CDR3: CASRLALLAADTQYF; DNA: TGTGCAAGTCGCTTAGCGCTGTTAGCAGCAGATACGCAGTATTTT
V: TRBV4-1; D: -; length: 17; J: TRBJ2-6; size: -; CDR3: CASTPTSTESGANVLTF; DNA: TGCGCCAGCACACCAACCTCCACAGAATCTGGGGCCAACGTCCTGACTTTC
V: TRBV18; D: -; length: 13; J: TRBJ1-1; size: -; CDR3: CASTDSLNTEAFF; DNA: TGTGCCAGCACCGACAGTTTGAACACTGAAGCTTTCTTT
V: TRBV2; D: -; length: 15; J: TRBJ2-3; size: -; CDR3: CASSRTGSSTDTQYF; DNA: TGTGCCAGCAGTCGGACTGGATCTAGCACAGATACGCAGTATTTT
V: TRBV4-1; D: -; length: 17; J: TRBJ1-5; size: few; CDR3: CASSQVLGGRRGQPQHF; DNA: TGCGCCAGCAGCCAAGTACTCGGGGGGCGAAGGGGCCAGCCCCAGCATTTT
V: TRBV7-8; D: -; length: 14; J: TRBJ2-7; size: few; CDR3: CASSWDNQNYEQYF; DNA: TGTGCCAGCAGCTGGGATAACCAAAACTACGAGCAGTACTTC
V: TRBV25-1; D: -; length: 15; J: TRBJ2-2; size: -; CDR3: CASREDLMGPGELFF; DNA: TGTGCCAGCAGGGAGGACCTCATGGGGCCCGGGGAGCTGTTTTTT
V: TRBV7-9; D: -; length: 12; J: TRBJ2-5; size: -; CDR3: CASSLSGGAQYF; DNA: TGTGCCAGCAGCTTATCAGGGGGGGCCCAGTACTTC
V: TRBV10-3; D: TRBD2; length: 18; J: TRBJ2-7; size: -; CDR3: CAISPSSLAGGRTYEQYF; DNA: TGTGCCATCAGTCCCTCCTCACTAGCGGGAGGACGGACCTACGAGCAGTACTTC
V: TRBV28; D: TRBD1; length: 15; J: TRBJ1-1; size: -; CDR3: CASSFSGTGSGEAFF; DNA: TGTGCCAGCAGTTTCTCCGGGACAGGGTCGGGTGAAGCTTTCTTT
V: TRBV19; D: TRBD2; length: 17; J: TRBJ2-1; size: -; CDR3: CASRSLAGERSYNEQFF; DNA: TGTGCCAGTAGATCACTAGCGGGAGAACGGTCCTACAATGAGCAGTTCTTC
V: TRBV27; D: -; length: 15; J: TRBJ2-7; size: -; CDR3: CASSLMGTSQYEQYF; DNA: TGTGCCAGCAGTTTAATGGGGACCTCGCAGTACGAGCAGTACTTC
V: TRBV3-1/TRBV3-2; D: -; length: 15; J: TRBJ1-1; size: -; CDR3: CASSPHRAVRAEAFF; DNA: TGTGCCAGCAGCCCCCATAGGGCAGTCAGGGCTGAAGCTTTCTTT
V: TRBV19; D: TRBD2; length: 14; J: TRBJ2-7; size: -; CDR3: CASSISSGIGEQYF; DNA: TGTGCCAGTAGTATATCTAGCGGGATAGGCGAGCAGTACTTC
V: TRBV19; D: -; length: 15; J: TRBJ1-5; size: -; CDR3: CASRSVIEGNQPQHF; DNA: TGTGCCAGTCGGTCCGTTATCGAAGGCAATCAGCCCCAGCATTTT
V: TRBV11-1; D: TRBD2; length: 16; J: TRBJ2-3; size: -; CDR3: CASSLAAGGRRDTQYF; DNA: TGTGCCAGCAGCTTAGCTGCGGGGGGGCGGCGAGATACGCAGTATTTT
V: TRBV6-2/TRBV6-3; D: -; length: 15; J: TRBJ1-2; size: -; CDR3: CASTPGGAINYGYTF; DNA: TGTGCCAGCACCCCCGGGGGAGCGATTAACTATGGCTACACCTTC
V: TRBV2; D: -; length: 13; J: TRBJ1-1; size: -; CDR3: CASSIQGITEAFF; DNA: TGTGCCAGCAGTATACAGGGAATTACTGAAGCTTTCTTT
V: TRBV5-6; D: -; length: 15; J: TRBJ1-2; size: -; CDR3: CASSFRRRAVYGYTF; DNA: TGTGCCAGCAGCTTCAGGAGGAGGGCCGTTTATGGCTACACCTTC
V: TRBV19; D: TRBD1; length: 15; J: TRBJ1-5; size: -; CDR3: CASRGQPAGNQPQHF; DNA: TGTGCCAGTAGGGGACAGCCAGCCGGCAATCAGCCCCAGCATTTT
V: TRBV3-1/TRBV3-2; D: -; length: 11; J: TRBJ1-1; size: -; CDR3: CASSHVTEAFF; DNA: TGTGCCAGCAGCCATGTCACTGAAGCTTTCTTT
V: TRBV7-6; D: TRBD2; length: 15; J: TRBJ2-3; size: -; CDR3: CASSLIGGSTDTQYF; DNA: TGTGCCAGCAGCTTAATCGGCGGGAGTACAGATACGCAGTATTTT
V: TRBV11-2; D: -; length: 12; J: TRBJ2-1; size: -; CDR3: CASSPDAGVQFF; DNA: TGTGCCAGCAGCCCAGATGCAGGGGTGCAGTTCTTC
V: TRBV6-1; D: -; length: 14; J: TRBJ1-2; size: -; CDR3: CASSDRVWNYGYTF; DNA: TGTGCCAGCAGTGACAGGGTTTGGAACTATGGCTACACCTTC
V: TRBV30; D: -; length: 12; J: TRBJ1-5; size: -; CDR3: CAWADSGQPQHF; DNA: TGTGCCTGGGCGGACAGCGGTCAGCCCCAGCATTTT
V: TRBV3-1/TRBV3-2; D: -; length: 16; J: TRBJ2-3; size: once; CDR3: CASSQALQSSTDTQYF; DNA: TGTGCCAGCAGCCAAGCTTTGCAGAGTAGCACAGATACGCAGTATTTT
V: TRBV7-9; D: -; length: 17; J: TRBJ2-2; size: -; CDR3: CASSSLWGRGNTGELFF; DNA: TGTGCCAGCAGCTCCCTATGGGGGCGGGGGAACACCGGGGAGCTGTTTTTT
V: TRBV6-5; D: -; length: 15; J: TRBJ1-2; size: -; CDR3: CASSRTTDYNYGYTF; DNA: TGTGCCAGCAGTCGGACGACAGACTACAACTATGGCTACACCTTC
V: TRBV5-4; D: -; length: 16; J: TRBJ2-3; size: -; CDR3: CASSLIGALRRDTQYF; DNA: TGTGCCAGCAGCCTAATAGGAGCCCTAAGGAGGGATACGCAGTATTTT
V: TRBV6-4; D: -; length: 16; J: TRBJ2-2; size: -; CDR3: CASSEISRTNTGELFF; DNA: TGTGCCAGCAGTGAAATATCGCGCACGAACACCGGGGAGCTGTTTTTT
V: TRBV20-1; D: -; length: 10; J: TRBJ2-1; size: -; CDR3: CSAVRNEQFF; DNA: TGCAGTGCTGTACGGAATGAGCAGTTCTTC
V: TRBV3-1/TRBV3-2; D: -; length: 12; J: TRBJ1-2; size: -; CDR3: CASSSQGLWYTF; DNA: TGTGCCAGCAGCTCCCAGGGACTCTGGTACACCTTC
V: TRBV27; D: TRBD1; length: 16; J: TRBJ1-5; size: -; CDR3: CASSPGTGRGDQPQHF; DNA: TGTGCCAGCAGTCCGGGGACAGGGAGGGGGGATCAGCCCCAGCATTTT
V: TRBV7-6; D: TRBD1; length: 17; J: TRBJ1-1; size: -; CDR3: CASSLAPGGSMYTEAFF; DNA: TGTGCCAGCAGCTTAGCACCAGGGGGCTCGATGTACACTGAAGCTTTCTTT
V: TRBV5-1; D: -; length: 16; J: TRBJ2-3; size: -; CDR3: CASSLVGGDYTDTQYF; DNA: TGCGCCAGCAGCTTGGTGGGGGGCGACTACACAGATACGCAGTATTTT
V: TRBV27; D: TRBD2; length: 16; J: TRBJ2-1; size: -; CDR3: CASSLGAGGSYNEQFF; DNA: TGTGCCAGCAGTTTAGGGGCGGGGGGCTCCTACAATGAGCAGTTCTTC